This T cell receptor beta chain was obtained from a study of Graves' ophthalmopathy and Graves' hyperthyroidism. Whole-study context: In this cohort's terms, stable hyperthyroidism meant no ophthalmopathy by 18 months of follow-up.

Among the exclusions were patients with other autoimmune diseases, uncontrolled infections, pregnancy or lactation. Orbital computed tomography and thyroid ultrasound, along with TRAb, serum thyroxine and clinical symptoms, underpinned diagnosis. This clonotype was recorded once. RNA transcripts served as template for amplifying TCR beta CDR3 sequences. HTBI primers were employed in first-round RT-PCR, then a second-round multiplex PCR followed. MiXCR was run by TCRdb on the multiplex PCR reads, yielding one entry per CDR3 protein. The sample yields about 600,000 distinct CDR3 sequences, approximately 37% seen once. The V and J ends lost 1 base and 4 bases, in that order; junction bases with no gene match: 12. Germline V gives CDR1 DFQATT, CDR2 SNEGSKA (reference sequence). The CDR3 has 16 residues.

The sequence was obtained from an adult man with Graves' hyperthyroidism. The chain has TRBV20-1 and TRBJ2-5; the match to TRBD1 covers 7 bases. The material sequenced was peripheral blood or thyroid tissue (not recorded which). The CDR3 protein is CSARAPQGRRAETQYF. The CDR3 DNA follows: TGCAGTGCTAGAGCACCACAGGGGCGCCGGGCAGAGACCCAGTACTTC.